This section outlines one TCR beta chain sequence together with its context. This sample is part of a study of cytomegalovirus exposure and HLA in healthy donors. J gave up 0 bases and V 10 bases, and 6 bases lay outside the gene matches. This CDR3 is built from 13 residues. The germline CDR1 and CDR2 sequences are MDHEN and SYDVKM. Both 60 Vbeta primers and 13 Jbeta primers went into the PCR. The table came from immunoSEQ multiplex PCR; TCRdb's copy has only in-frame clones and leaves some out. The data hold around 100,000 clones, with about 75% observed a single time. The source is a man aged 55 to 70 in good health and CMV-seropositive. The sample consisted of PBMCs. V and J are TRBV28 and TRBJ2-7, with 7 bases lining up with TRBD2. The CDR3 reads CATLRTSSYEQYF. In DNA, the CDR3 is TGTGCCACCCTACGGACTAGCTCCTACGAGCAGTACTTC.